Listed below are T cell receptor beta chains from one sample, sequenced in a study of technical replicates of blood from four donors. Produced via immunoSEQ multiplex PCR; TCRdb's table is partial and in-frame only. Of around 74,000 clones in the sample, 65% to 90% were seen once. The sample comprised PBMCs. These receptors all stem from a human donor in good health. Some clones in this sample may be carry-over from other donors' samples. Each CDR3 is given with its conserved first and last residue. The order of the fields is J gene, clone size, V gene, D gene, CDR3 protein, CDR3 DNA. The D gene is left open where the match is weak. Clone size, where shown, is once, few, many, or a class for clones that have expanded.

J: TRBJ1-1
size: .
V: TRBV7-9
D: .
CDR3: CASSSLTVNTEAFF
DNA: TGTGCCAGCAGCTCCCTGACAGTAAACACTGAAGCTTTCTTT

J: TRBJ1-5
size: few
V: TRBV30
D: .
CDR3: CAWSAGRAPQHF
DNA: TGTGCCTGGAGCGCGGGCCGGGCGCCCCAGCATTTT

J: TRBJ1-1
size: few
V: TRBV29-1
D: TRBD1
CDR3: CSVLQGTEAFF
DNA: TGCAGCGTTCTACAGGGGACTGAAGCTTTCTTT

J: TRBJ2-3
size: .
V: TRBV9
D: .
CDR3: CASSFWAQGGDTQYF
DNA: TGTGCCAGCAGCTTCTGGGCCCAGGGAGGAGATACGCAGTATTTT

J: TRBJ1-1
size: .
V: TRBV5-6
D: TRBD1
CDR3: CASSFGQGISSGTEAFF
DNA: TGTGCCAGCAGCTTCGGACAGGGTATCTCTTCCGGCACTGAAGCTTTCTTT

J: TRBJ1-6
size: .
V: TRBV18
D: TRBD1
CDR3: CASSLRDRVYF
DNA: TGTGCCAGCTCACTCCGGGACAGGGTCTACTTT

J: TRBJ2-7
size: .
V: TRBV6-5
D: TRBD1
CDR3: CASRHDREYEQYF
DNA: TGTGCCAGCAGACACGACAGGGAGTACGAGCAGTACTTC

J: TRBJ2-7
size: .
V: TRBV2
D: .
CDR3: CASSGRGAYEQYF
DNA: TGTGCCAGCAGTGGCAGGGGCGCCTACGAGCAGTACTTC

J: TRBJ2-1
size: .
V: TRBV5-6
D: TRBD2
CDR3: CASSSWGGSYNEQFF
DNA: TGTGCCAGCAGTTCATGGGGGGGCTCCTACAATGAGCAGTTCTTC

J: TRBJ1-2
size: .
V: TRBV7-2
D: TRBD1
CDR3: CASSLAGQEESYTF
DNA: TGTGCCAGCAGCTTAGCGGGACAGGAAGAAAGCTACACCTTC

J: TRBJ2-7
size: .
V: TRBV6-6
D: TRBD2
CDR3: CASTGTSGSYEQYF
DNA: TGTGCCAGCACGGGGACTAGCGGGTCCTACGAGCAGTACTTC

J: TRBJ1-1
size: .
V: TRBV25-1
D: .
CDR3: CASSNLNTEAFF
DNA: TGTGCCAGCAGTAACTTGAACACTGAAGCTTTCTTT

J: TRBJ1-4
size: .
V: TRBV5-1
D: .
CDR3: CASSLAWDTSGEKLFF
DNA: TGCGCCAGCAGCTTGGCTTGGGACACAAGCGGTGAAAAACTGTTTTTT

J: TRBJ2-7
size: .
V: TRBV5-4
D: TRBD1
CDR3: CASSSGQGAIMYEQYF
DNA: TGTGCCAGCAGCTCTGGACAGGGGGCAATTATGTACGAGCAGTACTTC

J: TRBJ2-1
size: once
V: TRBV5-1
D: TRBD2
CDR3: CASSLGLGTSGGNEQFF
DNA: TGCGCCAGCAGCTTGGGACTTGGGACTAGCGGGGGGAATGAGCAGTTCTTC

J: TRBJ2-5
size: .
V: TRBV2
D: TRBD2
CDR3: CASNSGEETQYF
DNA: TGTGCCAGCAATAGCGGGGAAGAGACCCAGTACTTC

J: TRBJ1-1
size: .
V: TRBV29-1
D: TRBD1
CDR3: CSVAEQGVGNTEAFF
DNA: TGCAGCGTGGCTGAACAGGGGGTGGGGAACACTGAAGCTTTCTTT